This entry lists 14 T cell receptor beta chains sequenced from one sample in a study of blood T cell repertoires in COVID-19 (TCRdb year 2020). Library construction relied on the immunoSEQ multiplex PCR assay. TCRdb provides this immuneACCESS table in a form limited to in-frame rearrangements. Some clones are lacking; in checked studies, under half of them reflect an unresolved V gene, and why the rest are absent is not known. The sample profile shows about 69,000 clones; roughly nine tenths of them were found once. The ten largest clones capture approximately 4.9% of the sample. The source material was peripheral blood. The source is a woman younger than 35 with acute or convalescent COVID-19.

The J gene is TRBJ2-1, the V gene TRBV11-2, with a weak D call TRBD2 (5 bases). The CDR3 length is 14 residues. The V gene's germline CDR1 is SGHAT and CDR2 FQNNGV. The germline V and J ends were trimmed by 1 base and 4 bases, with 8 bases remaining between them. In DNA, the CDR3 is TGTGCCAGCAGCTTAGCACTAGGATACAATGAGCAGTTCTTC. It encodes CASSLALGYNEQFF. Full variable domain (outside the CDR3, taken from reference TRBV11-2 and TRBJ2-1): EAGVAQSPRYKIIEKRQSVAFWCNPISGHATLYWYQQILGQGPKLLIQFQNNGVVDDSQLPKDRFSAERLKGVDSTLKIQPAKLEDSAVYLCASSLALGYNEQFFGPGTRLTVL.

The CDR3 DNA reads TGTGCCAGCAGCATCCTTGGAGCGGAGAACACTGAAGCTTTCTTT. Protein: CASSILGAENTEAFF. V and J are TRBV5-6 and TRBJ1-1; D is unclear. Trimming left V 4 bases short and J 1 base short, with 14 bases between. From germline, CDR1 is SGHDT and CDR2 YYEEEE. This CDR3 is built from 15 residues.

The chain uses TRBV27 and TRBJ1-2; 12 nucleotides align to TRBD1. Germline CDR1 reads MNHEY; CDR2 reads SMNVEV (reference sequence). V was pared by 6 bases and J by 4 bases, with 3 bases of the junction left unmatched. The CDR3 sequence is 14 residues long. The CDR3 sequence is CASRPGQGAYGYTF. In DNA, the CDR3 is TGTGCCAGCAGACCGGGACAGGGGGCCTATGGCTACACCTTC.

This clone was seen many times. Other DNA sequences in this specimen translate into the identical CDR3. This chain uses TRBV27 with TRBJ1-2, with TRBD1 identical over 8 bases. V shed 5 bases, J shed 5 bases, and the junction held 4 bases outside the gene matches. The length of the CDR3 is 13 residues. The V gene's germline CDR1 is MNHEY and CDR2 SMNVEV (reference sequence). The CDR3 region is CASSLGQDYGYTF. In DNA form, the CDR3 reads TGTGCCAGCAGTCTGGGACAGGATTATGGCTACACCTTC.

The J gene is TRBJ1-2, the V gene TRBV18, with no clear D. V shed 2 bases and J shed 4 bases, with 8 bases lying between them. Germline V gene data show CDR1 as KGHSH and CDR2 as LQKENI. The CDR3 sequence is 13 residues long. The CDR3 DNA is TGTGCCAGCTCACCAGGCCAGGTCTATGGCTACACCTTC. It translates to CASSPGQVYGYTF.

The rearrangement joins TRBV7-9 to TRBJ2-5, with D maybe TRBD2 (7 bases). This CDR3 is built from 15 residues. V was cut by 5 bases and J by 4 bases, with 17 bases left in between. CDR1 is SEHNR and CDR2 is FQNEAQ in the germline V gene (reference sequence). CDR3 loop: CASSLDGGAGETQYF. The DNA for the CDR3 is TGTGCCAGCAGCCTAGATGGGGGGGCTGGAGAGACCCAGTACTTC.

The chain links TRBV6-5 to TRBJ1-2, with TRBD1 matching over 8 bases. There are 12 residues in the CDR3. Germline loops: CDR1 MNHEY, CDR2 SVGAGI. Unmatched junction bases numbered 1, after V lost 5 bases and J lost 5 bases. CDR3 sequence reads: CASSNRGYGYTF. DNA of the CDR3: TGTGCCAGCAGTAACAGGGGGTATGGCTACACCTTC.

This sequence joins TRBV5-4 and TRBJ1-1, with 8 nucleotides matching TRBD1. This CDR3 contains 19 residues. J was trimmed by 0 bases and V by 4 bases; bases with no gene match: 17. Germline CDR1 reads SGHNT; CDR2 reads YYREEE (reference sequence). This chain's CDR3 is CASSQTISGGVRLNTEAFF. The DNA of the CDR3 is TGTGCCAGCAGCCAGACGATATCAGGGGGCGTAAGGTTGAACACTGAAGCTTTCTTT.

The CDR3 nucleotides read TGTGCCAGCAGCCAAGCGGTAAATTCACCCCTCCACTTT. It is translated as CASSQAVNSPLHF. The chain links TRBV3-1 (or the pseudogene TRBV3-2) to TRBJ1-6; D is unclear. Deletions cut 1 base from V and 7 bases from J, with 5 bases between. Looked up from germline, CDR1 is LGHDT and CDR2 is YNNKEL (reference sequence). CDR3 length: 13 amino acids.

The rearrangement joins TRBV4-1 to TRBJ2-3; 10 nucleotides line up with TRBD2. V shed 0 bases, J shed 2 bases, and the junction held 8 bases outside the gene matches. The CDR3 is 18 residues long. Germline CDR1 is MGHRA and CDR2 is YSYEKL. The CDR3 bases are TGCGCCAGCAGCCAAGATCTGACTAGCGGGTCTTACACAGATACGCAGTATTTT. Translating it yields CASSQDLTSGSYTDTQYF.

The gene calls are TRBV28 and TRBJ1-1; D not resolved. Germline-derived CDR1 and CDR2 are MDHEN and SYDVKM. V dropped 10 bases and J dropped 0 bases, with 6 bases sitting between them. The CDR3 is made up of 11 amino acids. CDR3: CATRVNTEAFF. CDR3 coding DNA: TGTGCCACCCGGGTGAACACTGAAGCTTTCTTT.

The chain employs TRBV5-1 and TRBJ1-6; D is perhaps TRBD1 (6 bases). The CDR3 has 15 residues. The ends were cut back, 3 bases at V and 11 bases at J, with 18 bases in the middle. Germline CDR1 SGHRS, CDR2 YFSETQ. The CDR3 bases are TGCGCCAGCAGCTGGGGAGACAGGCCCAAGGCACCCCTCCACTTT. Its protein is CASSWGDRPKAPLHF.

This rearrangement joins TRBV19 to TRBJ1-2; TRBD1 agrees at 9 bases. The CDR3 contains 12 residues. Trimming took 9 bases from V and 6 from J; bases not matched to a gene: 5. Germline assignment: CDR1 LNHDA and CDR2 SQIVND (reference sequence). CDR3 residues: CASRGQGNGYTF. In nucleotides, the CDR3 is TGTGCCAGCCGGGGACAGGGTAATGGCTACACCTTC.

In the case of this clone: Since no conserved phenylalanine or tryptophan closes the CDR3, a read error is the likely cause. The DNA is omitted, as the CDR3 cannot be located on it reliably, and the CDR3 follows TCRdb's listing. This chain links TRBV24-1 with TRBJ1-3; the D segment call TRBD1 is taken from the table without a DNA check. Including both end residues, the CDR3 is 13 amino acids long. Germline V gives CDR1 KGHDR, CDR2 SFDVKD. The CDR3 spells CATSDILTGGFTL.